This record concerns one T cell receptor beta chain sequence. The assay was immunoSEQ multiplex PCR, and TCRdb's table has in-frame clones only and misses some. The sample yields 150,000 or so clones, more than 85% seen once. The entry originates in a study of T cell responses to AZD1222 COVID-19 vaccine. The V and J ends lost 5 bases and 8 bases, in that order; junction bases with no gene match: 7. The germline gives CDR1 SGHTA, CDR2 FQGNSA. This CDR3 has 15 amino acids. The source is an adult in good health. The sequencing here drew on peripheral blood, taken on day 0 of AZD1222 vaccination. This chain uses TRBV7-2 with TRBJ2-2; 11 nucleotides align to TRBD1. The CDR3 DNA follows: TGTGCCAGCAGCCTTCTCGGACAGGGGGCGGGGGAGCTGTTTTTT. Encoded protein: CASSLLGQGAGELFF. Drawing the rest from reference TRBV7-2 and TRBJ2-2, the complete variable domain is GAGVSQSPSNKVTEKGKDVELRCDPISGHTALYWYRQSLGQGLEFLIYFQGNSAPDKSGLPSDRFSAERTGGSVSTLTIQRTQQEDSAVYLCASSLLGQGAGELFFGEGSRLTVL.